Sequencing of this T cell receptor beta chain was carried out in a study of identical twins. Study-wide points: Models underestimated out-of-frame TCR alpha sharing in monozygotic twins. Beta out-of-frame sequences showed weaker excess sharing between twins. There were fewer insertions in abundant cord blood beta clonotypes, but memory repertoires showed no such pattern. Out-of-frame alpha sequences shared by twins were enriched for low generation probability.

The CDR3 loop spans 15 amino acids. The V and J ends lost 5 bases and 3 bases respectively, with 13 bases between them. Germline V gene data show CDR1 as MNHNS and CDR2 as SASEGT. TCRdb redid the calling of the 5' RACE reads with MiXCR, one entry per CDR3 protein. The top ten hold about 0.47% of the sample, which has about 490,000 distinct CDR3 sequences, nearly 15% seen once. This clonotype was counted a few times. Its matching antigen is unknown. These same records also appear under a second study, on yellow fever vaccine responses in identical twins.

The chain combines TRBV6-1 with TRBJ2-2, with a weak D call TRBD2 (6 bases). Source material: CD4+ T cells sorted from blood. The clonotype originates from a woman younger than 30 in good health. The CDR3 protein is CASSPSWGDTGELFF. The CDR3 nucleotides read TGTGCCAGCAGTCCGTCGTGGGGGGACACCGGGGAGCTGTTTTTT.